This T cell receptor beta chain was found in a study of shared clonotypes between healthy human individuals. Study-level points and caveats: Tissues were not sampled, only blood, and their repertoires likely differ. Relative to their counterparts shared across all four donors, non-shared clonotypes exhibited diminished generation probabilities.

This CDR3 has 17 amino acids. V lost 3 bases, J lost 4 bases, and 7 bases stayed unmatched. From germline, CDR1 is MDHEN and CDR2 SYDVKM. In the case of this clone: What it binds is not known.

Deep-level running was used for the assay. Assay used: immunoSEQ multiplex PCR; TCRdb lists only in-frame clones, some missing. The sample consists of roughly 2,300,000 clones, around 93% of them appearing once. Each sample came from a Caucasian adult donor living in Nashville, Tennessee. The clonotype originates from a man younger than 35 in good health. Some clones in this sample may be carry-over from other donors' samples. The sequencing input was naive CD4+ T cells from PBMCs. The subset is: CD45RA+ positively selected. The chain has TRBV28 and TRBJ2-2; TRBD2 matches 11 bases. The CDR3 sequence: CASSFTSGGFFTGELFF. The DNA for the CDR3 is TGTGCCAGCAGTTTTACTAGCGGGGGATTTTTCACCGGGGAGCTGTTTTTT.